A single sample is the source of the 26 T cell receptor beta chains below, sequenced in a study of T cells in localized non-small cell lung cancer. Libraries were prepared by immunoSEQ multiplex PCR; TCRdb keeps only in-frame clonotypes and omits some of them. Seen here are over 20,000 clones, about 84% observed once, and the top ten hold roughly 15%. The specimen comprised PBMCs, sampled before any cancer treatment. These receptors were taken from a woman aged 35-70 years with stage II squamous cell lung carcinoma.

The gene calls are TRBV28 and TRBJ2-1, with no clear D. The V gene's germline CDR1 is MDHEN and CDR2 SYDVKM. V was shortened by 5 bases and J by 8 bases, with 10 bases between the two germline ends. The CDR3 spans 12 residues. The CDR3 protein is CASSPSEYEQFF. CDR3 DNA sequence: TGTGCCAGCAGTCCAAGCGAATATGAGCAGTTCTTC.

The DNA of the CDR3 is TGTGCCAGCAGTTTATGGCCAAGCCGGATGAGCACAGATACGCAGTATTTT. Protein sequence: CASSLWPSRMSTDTQYF. The V call is TRBV28, the J call TRBJ2-3; unclear D gene. CDR1 is MDHEN, CDR2 SYDVKM, per germline. The CDR3 consists of 17 residues. Trimming shortened V by 0 bases and J by 0 bases, and 13 bases separated the two germline ends.

The CDR3 sequence is CASSLVGRWGTDTQYF. For the CDR3, the DNA is TGTGCCAGCAGCTTAGTCGGGAGGTGGGGCACAGATACGCAGTATTTT. The chain couples TRBV7-2 to TRBJ2-3; 7 nucleotides line up with TRBD2. The CDR3 contains 16 residues. Trimming took 1 base from V and 1 from J; bases not matched to a gene: 5. In germline, CDR1 is SGHTA, CDR2 FQGNSA. Full variable domain (outside the CDR3, taken from reference TRBV7-2 and TRBJ2-3): GAGVSQSPSNKVTEKGKDVELRCDPISGHTALYWYRQSLGQGLEFLIYFQGNSAPDKSGLPSDRFSAERTGGSVSTLTIQRTQQEDSAVYLCASSLVGRWGTDTQYFGPGTRLTVL.

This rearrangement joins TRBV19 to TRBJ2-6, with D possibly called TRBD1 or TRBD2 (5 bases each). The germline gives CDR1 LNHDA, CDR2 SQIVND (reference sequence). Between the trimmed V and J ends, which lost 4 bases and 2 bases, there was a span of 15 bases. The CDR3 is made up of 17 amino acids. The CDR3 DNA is TGTGCCAGTAGTACCAGGGAGACGCCGGCTGGGGCCAACGTCCTGACTTTC. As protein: CASSTRETPAGANVLTF.

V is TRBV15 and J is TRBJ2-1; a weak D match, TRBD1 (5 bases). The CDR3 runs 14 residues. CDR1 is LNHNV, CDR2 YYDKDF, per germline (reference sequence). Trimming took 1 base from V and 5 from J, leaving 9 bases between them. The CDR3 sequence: CATSRGGLDNEQFF. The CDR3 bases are TGTGCCACCAGCAGAGGGGGCTTAGACAATGAGCAGTTCTTC.

CDR3 nucleotide sequence: TGTGCCAGCAGCTCGATTGAGGGGGATTGGAACAATCAGCCCCAGCATTTT. It translates to CASSSIEGDWNNQPQHF. This chain connects TRBV7-9 to TRBJ1-5; possibly TRBD1 for D (6 bases). Between the trimmed V and J ends, which lost 4 bases and 3 bases, there was a span of 19 bases. The germline V gene has CDR1 SEHNR and CDR2 FQNEAQ (reference sequence). The length of the CDR3 is 17 residues.

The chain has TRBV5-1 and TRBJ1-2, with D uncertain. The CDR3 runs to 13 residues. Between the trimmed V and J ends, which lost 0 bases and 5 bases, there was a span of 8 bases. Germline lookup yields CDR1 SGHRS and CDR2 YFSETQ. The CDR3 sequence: CASSLEGPYGYTF. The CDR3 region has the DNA TGCGCCAGCAGCTTGGAAGGACCGTATGGCTACACCTTC.

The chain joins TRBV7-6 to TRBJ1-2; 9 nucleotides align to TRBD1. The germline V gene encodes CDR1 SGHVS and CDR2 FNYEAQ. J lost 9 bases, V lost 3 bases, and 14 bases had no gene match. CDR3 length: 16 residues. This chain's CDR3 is CASSFFPGQGIISYTF. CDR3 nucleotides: TGTGCCAGCAGCTTTTTCCCGGGACAGGGAATAATAAGCTACACCTTC.

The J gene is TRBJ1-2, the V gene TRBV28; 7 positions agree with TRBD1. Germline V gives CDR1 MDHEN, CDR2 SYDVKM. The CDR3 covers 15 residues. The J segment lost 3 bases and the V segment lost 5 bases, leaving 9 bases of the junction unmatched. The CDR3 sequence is CASSLQGRRHYGYTF. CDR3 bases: TGTGCCAGCAGTCTACAGGGGAGGCGGCACTATGGCTACACCTTC.

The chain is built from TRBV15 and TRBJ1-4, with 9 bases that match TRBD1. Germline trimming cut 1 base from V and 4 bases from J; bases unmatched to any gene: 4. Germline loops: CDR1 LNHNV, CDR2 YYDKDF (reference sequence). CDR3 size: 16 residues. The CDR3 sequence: CATSRVPDRGNEKLFF. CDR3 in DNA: TGTGCCACCAGCAGAGTCCCGGACAGGGGTAATGAAAAACTGTTTTTT.

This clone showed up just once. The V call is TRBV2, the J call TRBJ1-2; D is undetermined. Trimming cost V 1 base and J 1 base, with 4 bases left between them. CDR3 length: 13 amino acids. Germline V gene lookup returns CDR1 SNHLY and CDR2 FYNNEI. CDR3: CASSEGLNYGYTF. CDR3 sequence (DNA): TGTGCCAGCAGTGAAGGACTTAACTATGGCTACACCTTC.

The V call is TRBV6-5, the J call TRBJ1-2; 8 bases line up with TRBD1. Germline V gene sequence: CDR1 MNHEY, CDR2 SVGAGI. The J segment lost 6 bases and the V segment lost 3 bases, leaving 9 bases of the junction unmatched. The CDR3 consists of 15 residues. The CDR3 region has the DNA TGTGCCAGCAGTTATGGACAGGGAGGAACTGATGGCTACACCTTC. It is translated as CASSYGQGGTDGYTF.

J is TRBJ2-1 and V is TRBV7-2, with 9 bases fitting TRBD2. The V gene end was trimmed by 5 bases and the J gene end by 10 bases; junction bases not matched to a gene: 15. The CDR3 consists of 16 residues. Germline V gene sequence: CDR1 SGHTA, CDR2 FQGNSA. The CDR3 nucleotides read TGTGCCAGCAGCCCCGGAGCGGGAGGCGACGTTAGGGAGCAGTTCTTC. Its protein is CASSPGAGGDVREQFF. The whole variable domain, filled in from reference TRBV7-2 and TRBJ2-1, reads GAGVSQSPSNKVTEKGKDVELRCDPISGHTALYWYRQSLGQGLEFLIYFQGNSAPDKSGLPSDRFSAERTGGSVSTLTIQRTQQEDSAVYLCASSPGAGGDVREQFFGPGTRLTVL.

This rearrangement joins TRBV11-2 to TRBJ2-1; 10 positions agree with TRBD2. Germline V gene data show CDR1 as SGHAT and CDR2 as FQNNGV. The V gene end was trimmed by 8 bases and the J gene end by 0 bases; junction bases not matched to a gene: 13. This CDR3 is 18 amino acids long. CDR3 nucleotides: TGTGCCAGCCACAGCGGGAGGGGTGGGCGACTCTCCTACAATGAGCAGTTCTTC. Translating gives CASHSGRGGRLSYNEQFF.

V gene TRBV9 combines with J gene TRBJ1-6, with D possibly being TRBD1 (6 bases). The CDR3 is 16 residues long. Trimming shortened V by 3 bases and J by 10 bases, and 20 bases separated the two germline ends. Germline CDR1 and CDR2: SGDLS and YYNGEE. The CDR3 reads CASSAQGNNIGSPLHF. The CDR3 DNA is TGTGCCAGCAGCGCCCAGGGGAACAATATTGGATCACCCCTCCACTTT.

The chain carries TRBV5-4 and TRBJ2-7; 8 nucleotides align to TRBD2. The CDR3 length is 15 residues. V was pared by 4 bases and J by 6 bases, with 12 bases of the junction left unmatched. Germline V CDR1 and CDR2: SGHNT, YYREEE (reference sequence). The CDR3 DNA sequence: TGTGCCAGCAGCCCCTCCGGGACTAGAGTAGGCGAGCAGTACTTC. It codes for CASSPSGTRVGEQYF. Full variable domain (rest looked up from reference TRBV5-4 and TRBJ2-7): ETGVTQSPTHLIKTRGQQVTLRCSSQSGHNTVSWYQQALGQGPQFIFQYYREEENGRGNFPPRFSGLQFPNYSSELNVNALELDDSALYLCASSPSGTRVGEQYFGPGTRLTVT.

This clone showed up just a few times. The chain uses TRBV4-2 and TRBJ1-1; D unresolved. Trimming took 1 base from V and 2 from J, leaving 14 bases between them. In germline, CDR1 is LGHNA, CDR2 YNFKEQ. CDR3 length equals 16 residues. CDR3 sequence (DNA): TGTGCCAGCAGCCAAGCACTCGACACCGGAAACACTGAAGCTTTCTTT. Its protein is CASSQALDTGNTEAFF.

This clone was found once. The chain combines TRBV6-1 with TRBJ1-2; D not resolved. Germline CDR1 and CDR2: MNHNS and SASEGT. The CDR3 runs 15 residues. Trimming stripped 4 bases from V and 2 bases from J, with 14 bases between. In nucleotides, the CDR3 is TGTGCCAGCAGTGGTGCCCAAGCTCAAAACTATGGCTACACCTTC. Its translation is CASSGAQAQNYGYTF.

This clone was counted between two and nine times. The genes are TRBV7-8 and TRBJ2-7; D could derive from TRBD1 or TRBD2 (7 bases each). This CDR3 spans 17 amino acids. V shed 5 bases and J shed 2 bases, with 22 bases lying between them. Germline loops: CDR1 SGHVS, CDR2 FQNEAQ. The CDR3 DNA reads TGTGCCAGCAGCCCGCCTAGACAGGGTGGGAGGGCCTACGAGCAGTACTTC. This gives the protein CASSPPRQGGRAYEQYF.

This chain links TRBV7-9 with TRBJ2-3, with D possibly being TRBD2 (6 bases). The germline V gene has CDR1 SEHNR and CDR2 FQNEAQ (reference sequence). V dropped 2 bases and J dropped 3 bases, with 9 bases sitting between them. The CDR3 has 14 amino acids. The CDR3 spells CASSLLARTDTQYF. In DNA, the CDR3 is TGTGCCAGCAGCTTACTAGCGAGGACAGATACGCAGTATTTT.

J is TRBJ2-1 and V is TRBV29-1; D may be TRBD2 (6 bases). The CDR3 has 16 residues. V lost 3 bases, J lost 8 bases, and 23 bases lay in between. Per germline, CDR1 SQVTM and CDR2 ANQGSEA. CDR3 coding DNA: TGCAGCGTTGACGGGGGTGGGCAGGCCGTATCTTATGAGCAGTTCTTC. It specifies CSVDGGGQAVSYEQFF.

In DNA form, the CDR3 reads TGCCCCCTCCTGGTTCAAACTGGGGCCAACGTCCTGACTTTC. This codes for CPLLVQTGANVLTF. V and J are TRBV5-1 and TRBJ2-6, with D unresolved. Germline V gene data show CDR1 as SGHRS and CDR2 as YFSETQ. This CDR3 region has 14 residues.

This CDR3 is CASSPQQGARTEAFF. The CDR3 region has the DNA TGTGCCAGCAGCCCCCAACAGGGGGCGAGGACTGAAGCTTTCTTT. The chain carries TRBV11-2 and TRBJ1-1; 9 nucleotides match TRBD1. The V segment lost 5 bases and the J segment 5 bases; nucleotides outside the gene matches: 9. The CDR3 runs 15 residues. Per germline, CDR1 SGHAT and CDR2 FQNNGV.

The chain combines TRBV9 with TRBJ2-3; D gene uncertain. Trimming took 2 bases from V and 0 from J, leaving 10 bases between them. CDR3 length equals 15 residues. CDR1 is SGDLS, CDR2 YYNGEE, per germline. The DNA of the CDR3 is TGTGCCAGCAGCGTCAGCAGCCCTAGCACAGATACGCAGTATTTT. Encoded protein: CASSVSSPSTDTQYF.

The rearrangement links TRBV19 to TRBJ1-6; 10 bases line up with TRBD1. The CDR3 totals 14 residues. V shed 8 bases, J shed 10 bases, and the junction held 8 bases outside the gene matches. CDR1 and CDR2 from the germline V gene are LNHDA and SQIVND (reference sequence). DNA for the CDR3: TGTGCCAGTGGCGACAGGGGGCGAAGCTCACCCCTCCACTTT. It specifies CASGDRGRSSPLHF.

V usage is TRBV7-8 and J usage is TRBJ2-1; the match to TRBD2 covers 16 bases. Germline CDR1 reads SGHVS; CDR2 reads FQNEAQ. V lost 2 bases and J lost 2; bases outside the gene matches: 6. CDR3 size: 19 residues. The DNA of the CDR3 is TGTGCCAGCAGCTTACAGGGACTAGCGGGAGGGACCACCTACAATGAGCAGTTCTTC. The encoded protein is CASSLQGLAGGTTYNEQFF.